These T cell receptor beta chains were read from a single sample in a study of a mutant IDH1 vaccine in newly diagnosed glioma. The data were produced by immunoSEQ multiplex PCR, yet TCRdb's version contains in-frame clones alone and is incomplete. In the table there are under 150,000 clones, about nine tenths of which are singletons. Their antigens are not known. The sample was PBMCs, taken from a glioma patient whose treatment included an IDH1 peptide vaccine. The receptors come from a woman aged 50 to 60 with glioma. Each CDR3 is given with its conserved first and last residue. The order of the fields is CDR3 length, D gene, clone size, V gene, J gene, CDR3 DNA, CDR3 protein. D genes are given only for firm matches. Clone size is not always given. Where it is, it says once, few, many or a class for expanded clones.

>14|NA|NA|TRBV28|TRBJ1-1
TGTGCCAGCAGGCCCGTGGGGACACGCACTGAAGCTTTCTTT
CASRPVGTRTEAFF
>15|NA|NA|TRBV19|TRBJ1-4
TGTGCCAGTAGTATGAACCAAGGCGTTGGTGAAAAACTGTTTTTT
CASSMNQGVGEKLFF
>13|TRBD1|NA|TRBV6-1|TRBJ1-1
TGTGCCAGCAGTGAACACAGGGGCACTGAAGCTTTCTTT
CASSEHRGTEAFF
>14|TRBD2|NA|TRBV9|TRBJ2-3
TGTGCCAGCAGCGACGGACTAGCGGGAGATACGCAGTATTTT
CASSDGLAGDTQYF
>12|NA|NA|TRBV27|TRBJ2-3
TGTGCCAGCAGTCTCAGCACAGATACGCAGTATTTT
CASSLSTDTQYF
>15|TRBD1|NA|TRBV19|TRBJ2-3
TGTGCCAGTAGTTCCGGGACAGGGTCGGTTAATACGCAGTATTTT
CASSSGTGSVNTQYF
>14|TRBD1|NA|TRBV27|TRBJ1-2
TGTGCCAGCAGTTTTCTGACAGGGTTCTATGGCTACACCTTC
CASSFLTGFYGYTF
>12|NA|NA|TRBV28|TRBJ1-5
TGTGCCAGCTTAGGGAACAATCAGCCCCAGCATTTT
CASLGNNQPQHF
>15|NA|NA|TRBV5-8|TRBJ1-1
TGTGCCAGCAGCTTGCTTGCAGGCCTGAACACTGAAGCTTTCTTT
CASSLLAGLNTEAFF
>15|NA|NA|TRBV7-2|TRBJ2-1
TGTGCCAGCAGCTTAGCCGGGAGCTCCTACAATGAGCAGTTCTTC
CASSLAGSSYNEQFF
>21|NA|NA|TRBV28|TRBJ2-6
TGTGCCAGCAGTTTGGTCGGGCTGCTCGGGGACCTTGACTCTGGGGCCAACGTCCTGACTTTC
CASSLVGLLGDLDSGANVLTF
>16|TRBD1|once|TRBV7-9|TRBJ2-3
TGTGCCAGCAGCCAGCCGGGACAGGGGGCGACAGATACGCAGTATTTT
CASSQPGQGATDTQYF
>13|NA|NA|TRBV29-1|TRBJ1-2
TGCAGCGTTGTTTCGGGACTTGGTACTGGCTACACCTTC
CSVVSGLGTGYTF
>12|TRBD1|NA|TRBV30|TRBJ1-1
TGTGCCTGCGCGGACAGGGCCACTGAAGCTTTCTTT
CACADRATEAFF
>15|NA|NA|TRBV5-6|TRBJ2-7
TGTGCCAGCAGCCAGGACACCCCGACCCTCTACGAGCAGTACTTC
CASSQDTPTLYEQYF
>15|TRBD1|NA|TRBV9|TRBJ1-4
TGTGCCAGCAGCTCTGGACAGGACAATAATGAAAAACTGTTTTTT
CASSSGQDNNEKLFF
>13|NA|NA|TRBV9|TRBJ2-1
TGTGCCAGCAGCTTCGGGGCCTCCCAAGAGCAGTTCTTC
CASSFGASQEQFF
>13|NA|NA|TRBV7-3|TRBJ2-5
TGTGCCAGCAGCTTAGCGGTCCAAGAGACCCAGTACTTC
CASSLAVQETQYF
>11|NA|NA|TRBV28|TRBJ2-7
TGTGCCAGCAGTTTGTATAGCGAGCAGTACTTC
CASSLYSEQYF
>15|NA|few|TRBV28|TRBJ1-5
TGTGCCAGCACCGTGACAGGCCGTGGCAATCAGCCCCAGCATTTT
CASTVTGRGNQPQHF
>15|NA|NA|TRBV30|TRBJ1-4
TGTGCCTCAAATACTGGAAGTGGCCTTAATGAAAAACTGTTTTTT
CASNTGSGLNEKLFF
>14|NA|few|TRBV30|TRBJ1-4
TGTGCCTCCCCGAGCGGGAATTCTAATGAAAAACTGTTTTTT
CASPSGNSNEKLFF
>16|TRBD2|NA|TRBV7-9|TRBJ2-1
TGTGCCAGCAGCTTAAGCGGGAGGTGGGGGTACAATGAGCAGTTCTTC
CASSLSGRWGYNEQFF
>15|TRBD2|NA|TRBV27|TRBJ2-7
TGTGCCAGCAGTTTATGGGGAGGGGCTACCTACGAGCAGTACTTC
CASSLWGGATYEQYF
>13|NA|NA|TRBV5-1|TRBJ2-7
TGCGCCAGCAGCTTGGGTAGTTTAGGCGAGCAGTACTTC
CASSLGSLGEQYF
>15|NA|NA|TRBV5-1|TRBJ2-7
TGCGCCAGCAGCTTTGGATTTGGGAATCGCTACGAGCAGTACTTC
CASSFGFGNRYEQYF
>13|NA|NA|TRBV5-1|TRBJ2-7
TGCGCCAGCAGCCAGGCCGGAACCTACGAGCAGTACTTC
CASSQAGTYEQYF
>15|NA|NA|TRBV11-2|TRBJ1-3
TGTGCCAGCAGCTTATCGGTATCCTCTGGAAACACCATATATTTT
CASSLSVSSGNTIYF
>14|NA|NA|TRBV6-4|TRBJ2-2
TGTGCCAGCAGTATCAGGGGGGAGACCGGGGAGCTGTTTTTT
CASSIRGETGELFF
>14|NA|NA|TRBV4-1|TRBJ1-5
TGCGCCAGCAGCCCGCGGCAGGGGAATCAGCCCCAGCATTTT
CASSPRQGNQPQHF
>17|TRBD2|NA|TRBV19|TRBJ2-1
TGTGCCAGTAGTACCGATAATAGCGGGGCCTCCTACAATGAGCAGTTCTTC
CASSTDNSGASYNEQFF
>16|TRBD2|NA|TRBV11-3|TRBJ2-3
TGTGCCAGCAGCCCGGGCGGGGCGGGAGGTTCAGATACGCAGTATTTT
CASSPGGAGGSDTQYF
>16|NA|NA|TRBV10-3|TRBJ1-5
TGTGCCATCAGTGAGTCCTCAGAGGTCGGGTATCAGCCCCAGCATTTT
CAISESSEVGYQPQHF
>11|NA|NA|TRBV6-5|TRBJ2-2
TGTGCCAGCAGCCCAGGGTGGGAGCTGTTTTTT
CASSPGWELFF
>12|NA|NA|TRBV10-2|TRBJ2-7
TGCGCCAGCAGTTTACAGGGAGGCGAGCAGTACTTC
CASSLQGGEQYF
>13|TRBD1|NA|TRBV19|TRBJ1-2
TGTGCCAGTAGTGGGACAGCTATCTATCGCTACACCTTC
CASSGTAIYRYTF
>14|NA|NA|TRBV10-3|TRBJ1-3
TGTGCCATCAGTGGACAGGACGGGGGAAACACCATATATTTT
CAISGQDGGNTIYF
>17|TRBD2|NA|TRBV10-3|TRBJ2-3
TGTGCCATCAGCGAGGGGGGGCCGCGGGAGGAGACAGATACGCAGTATTTT
CAISEGGPREETDTQYF
>13|NA|NA|TRBV11-2|TRBJ2-3
TGTGCCACACGGGAGTGGGAGACAGATACGCAGTATTTT
CATREWETDTQYF
>16|TRBD1|NA|TRBV4-1|TRBJ1-3
TGCGCCAGCAGCCAAAGCTCCGGGACAGGGGTAAACACCATATATTTT
CASSQSSGTGVNTIYF
>13|TRBD2|NA|TRBV7-3|TRBJ2-1
TGTGCCAGCAGCGGCGGGAGAGTAAATGAGCAGTTCTTC
CASSGGRVNEQFF
>14|NA|NA|TRBV27|TRBJ2-7
TGTGCCAGCAGCGCTAACGGGGTGTACTACGAGCAGTACTTC
CASSANGVYYEQYF
>13|NA|NA|TRBV27|TRBJ2-1
TGTGCCAGCAGTTTATCCACGTACAATGAGCAGTTCTTC
CASSLSTYNEQFF
>17|TRBD1|NA|TRBV28|TRBJ1-2
TGTGCCAGCAGTTTCCTGTTTATGGGACAGCGCAACTATGGCTACACCTTC
CASSFLFMGQRNYGYTF
>14|NA|NA|TRBV28|TRBJ2-2
TGTGCCAGCAGTTCCCCAGGTGACGCCGGGGAGCTGTTTTTT
CASSSPGDAGELFF
>17|TRBD2|NA|TRBV28|TRBJ2-3
TGTGCCAGCGGGGACTTCGGCGGGAGGCTTAGCACAGATACGCAGTATTTT
CASGDFGGRLSTDTQYF
>20|TRBD2|NA|TRBV28|TRBJ2-5
TGTGCCAGCAGCATCTCGGGACTAGCGGGGCGCCGTTGGAGGTTTGAGACCCAGTACTTC
CASSISGLAGRRWRFETQYF
>14|NA|NA|TRBV9|TRBJ2-7
TGTGCCAGCAGCGTAGATGGGAGAGTGGGGGAGCAGTACTTC
CASSVDGRVGEQYF
>13|NA|NA|TRBV19|TRBJ2-1
TGTGCCAGTAGTGTAGGACAAGCCAATGAGCAGTTCTTC
CASSVGQANEQFF